Each of the 4 T cell receptor beta chains below was sequenced from the same sample in a study of vaccination effects on CD4 cells after COVID-19. Viral peptide pool expansion of antigen-specific CD4+ T cells preceded sequencing in the ViraFEST assay. Following 10 days of culture, CD4+ T cells were isolated. Nobody among the vaccine recipients had prior SARS-CoV-2 infection (nucleocapsid antibodies were negative). Sequencing was performed with immunoSEQ multiplex PCR; in TCRdb, only in-frame clones are kept and a portion is missing. The repertoire holds 62,000 or so clones, 75% to 90% seen once, with 9.5% to 15% in the top ten. No cognate antigen is known for these TCRs. Material: CD4+ T cells from PBMCs cultured with SARS-CoV-2 spike peptides, obtained before COVID-19 vaccination. The receptors come from a human donor who received a COVID-19 vaccine.

V and J are TRBV18 and TRBJ1-2; TRBD1 matches at 8 bases. This CDR3 is built from 16 residues. V lost 3 bases, J lost 0 bases, and 6 bases stayed unmatched. CDR1 KGHSH and CDR2 LQKENI come from the germline V gene. This CDR3 reads CASSPLQGGTNYGYTF. CDR3 coding DNA: TGTGCCAGCTCACCGCTACAGGGGGGAACTAACTATGGCTACACCTTC.

V gene TRBV11-2 combines with J gene TRBJ2-1; 10 positions match TRBD2. Losses at the gene ends were 7 bases for V and 9 bases for J; bases not matched to a gene: 15. This CDR3 is 16 amino acids long. In germline, CDR1 is SGHAT, CDR2 FQNNGV. CDR3 in amino acids: CASTESRTSGLVEQFF. The CDR3 region has the DNA TGTGCCAGCACCGAGAGCAGGACTAGCGGACTGGTTGAGCAGTTCTTC.

The chain joins TRBV18 to TRBJ2-1; 9 bases match TRBD2. The germline CDR1 and CDR2 sequences are KGHSH and LQKENI. The CDR3 runs 15 residues. With 2 bases clipped from V and 4 bases from J, the junction kept 3 bases outside the gene matches. CDR3 in amino acids: CASSPIAGVYNEQFF. The CDR3 DNA reads TGTGCCAGCTCACCAATAGCGGGGGTGTACAATGAGCAGTTCTTC.

This clone was detected only a few times. This chain joins TRBV5-8 and TRBJ2-3; 7 bases map to TRBD2. Germline CDR1 and CDR2: SGHTS and YDEGEE. J was trimmed by 0 bases and V by 7 bases; bases with no gene match: 8. The CDR3 spans 15 residues. CDR3 sequence (DNA): TGTGCCAGCCCAAATTGGGAGGGAAGCACAGATACGCAGTATTTT. It codes for CASPNWEGSTDTQYF.